A selection of T cell receptor beta chains follows, all from one sample in a study of blood T cell repertoires in COVID-19. Generated by immunoSEQ multiplex PCR, the TCRdb table keeps only in-frame clones and is missing some. The table has roughly 250,000 clones, roughly 84% seen once; the top ten hold about 0.9%. Sequenced sample: peripheral blood. Every receptor here comes from a human donor with COVID-19, enrolled during active disease. The donor label of this sample is uncertain. Both conserved end residues are part of each CDR3. A D gene is named only where the DNA matches it firmly. A row's size may be missing; if present it is once, few, many or a size class.

v_call,d_call,clone_size,j_call,cdr3_aa,cdr3_nt
TRBV29-1,.,.,TRBJ2-1,CSVSGGSSYNEQFF,TGCAGCGTTTCTGGCGGTAGCTCCTACAATGAGCAGTTCTTC
TRBV28,TRBD1,.,TRBJ2-7,CASSSTGVRYEQYF,TGTGCCAGCAGTTCGACAGGGGTAAGGTACGAGCAGTACTTC
TRBV11-2,TRBD1,.,TRBJ1-5,CASSRNPGQGNQPQHF,TGTGCCAGCAGTCGAAACCCGGGACAGGGTAATCAGCCCCAGCATTTT
TRBV18,TRBD2,.,TRBJ2-2,CASSPNQGLAGTGELFF,TGTGCCAGCTCACCAAATCAGGGACTAGCGGGAACCGGGGAGCTGTTTTTT
TRBV20-1,.,.,TRBJ2-1,CSASPTSGGYNEQFF,TGCAGTGCTAGTCCGACTAGTGGGGGTTACAATGAGCAGTTCTTC
TRBV30,.,once,TRBJ1-5,CAWSGSRGNQPQHF,TGTGCCTGGTCGGGATCTAGGGGCAATCAGCCCCAGCATTTT
TRBV10-3,TRBD2,.,TRBJ2-7,CAISDTRTSGTFYEQYF,TGTGCCATCAGTGACACTAGGACTAGCGGGACCTTCTACGAGCAGTACTTC
TRBV12-5,TRBD1,.,TRBJ1-1,CASGLGQGVLYTEAFF,TGTGCTAGTGGTTTGGGACAGGGGGTTTTGTACACTGAAGCTTTCTTT
TRBV23-1,TRBD2,.,TRBJ2-5,CAIERREGVSLGETQYF,TGCGCCATCGAGAGGCGGGAGGGAGTCAGTCTGGGAGAGACCCAGTACTTC
TRBV12-3/TRBV12-4,.,.,TRBJ1-1,CASATEGNTEAFF,TGTGCCAGCGCTACCGAGGGCAACACTGAAGCTTTCTTT
TRBV7-2,TRBD1,.,TRBJ1-5,CASSFKTGEGNQPQHF,TGTGCCAGCAGCTTCAAGACAGGGGAGGGCAACCAGCCCCAGCATTTT
TRBV14,.,few,TRBJ2-6,CASSQVPRGANVLTF,TGTGCCAGCAGTCAGGTACCACGGGGGGCCAACGTCCTGACTTTC
TRBV3-1/TRBV3-2,.,.,TRBJ1-2,CASSQDPGYGYTF,TGTGCCAGCAGCCAAGACCCAGGCTATGGCTACACCTTC
TRBV21-1,.,.,TRBJ1-1,CASTQPWTGTPAFF,TGTGCCAGCACCCAACCCTGGACAGGGACTCCCGCTTTCTTT
TRBV30,TRBD2,.,TRBJ2-2,CAWSISGDGELFF,TGTGCCTGGAGTATTAGCGGGGACGGGGAGCTGTTTTTT
TRBV19,.,.,TRBJ1-1,CASRAGSVTEAFF,TGTGCCAGTAGAGCCGGGAGTGTCACTGAAGCTTTCTTT
TRBV11-2,TRBD1,.,TRBJ1-1,CASTFGQGSTEAFF,TGTGCCAGCACCTTCGGACAGGGTAGCACTGAAGCTTTCTTT
TRBV10-1,TRBD1,.,TRBJ1-5,CASNQGGFQPQHF,TGCGCCAGCAATCAGGGGGGTTTCCAGCCCCAGCATTTT
TRBV7-2,TRBD2,.,TRBJ2-1,CASSPGGARGVYNEQFF,TGTGCCAGCAGCCCGGGGGGGGCTAGAGGGGTGTACAATGAGCAGTTCTTC
TRBV3-1/TRBV3-2,.,.,TRBJ1-5,CASSQAYSNQPQHF,TGTGCCAGCAGCCAAGCGTATAGCAATCAGCCCCAGCATTTT
TRBV5-5,TRBD2,.,TRBJ2-3,CASSLGLAGGPLGPDTQYF,TGTGCCAGCAGCTTGGGCCTAGCGGGAGGGCCGCTTGGTCCAGATACGCAGTATTTT
TRBV29-1,TRBD2,few,TRBJ2-2,CSVDLGLMNTGELFF,TGCAGCGTTGATTTGGGACTAATGAACACCGGGGAGCTGTTTTTT
TRBV6-2/TRBV6-3,TRBD1,.,TRBJ2-5,CASSFTGVRETQYF,TGTGCCAGCAGTTTTACAGGGGTGCGAGAGACCCAGTACTTC